Listed below are T cell receptor beta chains from one sample, sequenced in a study of cytomegalovirus exposure and HLA in healthy donors. Clones were read by immunoSEQ multiplex PCR, and TCRdb kept only the in-frame ones, dropping some. This table has nearly 110,000 clones, roughly four fifths appearing once. The sample was PBMCs. The receptors derive from a man aged 18 to 30 in good health and CMV-seronegative. The CDR3 runs from the conserved cysteine through the conserved F or W. Each record gives: D gene, clone size, V gene, J gene, CDR3 DNA, CDR3 protein. A D gene is named only where the DNA matches it firmly. Some rows mark clone size as missing; the rest say once, few, many or name a class of expanded clone.

-	few	TRBV7-2	TRBJ1-5	TGTGCCAGCAGCCCCGACAGTTTCAATCAGCCCCAGCATTTT	CASSPDSFNQPQHF
-	-	TRBV5-3	TRBJ2-7	TGTGCCAGAAGTTTTGACAGTTTCTACGAGCAGTACTTC	CARSFDSFYEQYF
TRBD1	-	TRBV28	TRBJ1-2	TGTGCCAGCAGACGACAGGGGGCGGTAGGCTACACCTTC	CASRRQGAVGYTF
TRBD2	-	TRBV28	TRBJ2-2	TGTGCCAGCACCTGGGGCGGGGGGCCCCTAAGGCTGTTTTTT	CASTWGGGPLRLFF
-	-	TRBV28	TRBJ2-5	TGTGCCAGCAGTTTAGAGTATGGTAGTTTATACCAAGAGACCCAGTACTTC	CASSLEYGSLYQETQYF
TRBD2	-	TRBV19	TRBJ2-3	TGTGCCAGTAGTATAGCGTTGCGGGGGGGCGAGGATACGCAGTATTTT	CASSIALRGGEDTQYF
-	-	TRBV2	TRBJ1-5	TGTGCCAGCAGTTCATGGACAGCAAATCAGCCCCAGCATTTT	CASSSWTANQPQHF
TRBD1	-	TRBV7-9	TRBJ2-7	TGTGCCAGCAGCTCCCTCCGGGACAGGGGATACGAGCAGTACTTC	CASSSLRDRGYEQYF
TRBD2	once	TRBV5-4	TRBJ2-1	TGTGCCAGCAGCTCCCGGACTAGCGGGGCCCCCTACAATGAGCAGTTCTTC	CASSSRTSGAPYNEQFF
-	-	TRBV5-6	TRBJ2-5	TGTGCCAGCAGCCCCCGGACAGTTGACCGTGAGACCCAGTACTTC	CASSPRTVDRETQYF
-	once	TRBV11-2	TRBJ2-7	TGTGCCAGCAGCTTAGAAAGGGGTGGCTACGAGCAGTACTTC	CASSLERGGYEQYF
-	-	TRBV2	TRBJ1-1	TGTGCCGATCGGGTAGAGAACACTGAAGCTTTCTTT	CADRVENTEAFF
TRBD2	-	TRBV7-2	TRBJ2-1	TGTGCCAGCAGCTTAGAGGCTAGCGGGGGGTATGAGCAGTTCTTC	CASSLEASGGYEQFF
TRBD1	-	TRBV28	TRBJ1-2	TGTGCCAGCACTCTATATTGGACAGGGGGCCCTTACTATGGCTACCCCTTC	CASTLYWTGGPYYGYPF
TRBD1	many	TRBV6-5	TRBJ1-1	TGTGCCAGCAGTCAACGTGACAGGGGAACTGAAGCTTTCTTT	CASSQRDRGTEAFF
-	-	TRBV19	TRBJ1-4	TGTGCCAGTAGTGCCGCCAGGGTTCCTAATGAAAAACTGTTTTTT	CASSAARVPNEKLFF
-	-	TRBV2	TRBJ2-3	TGTGCCAGCATCGACTACCGAACAGATACGCAGTATTTT	CASIDYRTDTQYF
-	-	TRBV5-1	TRBJ2-7	TGCGCCAGCAGCTTGGAACCGGACAATACGGCCTACGAGCAGTACTTC	CASSLEPDNTAYEQYF
-	few	TRBV4-2	TRBJ1-2	TGTGCCAGCAGCCAAGAATCTCCAGGGGTGGATGGCTACACCTTC	CASSQESPGVDGYTF
-	-	TRBV11-2	TRBJ1-1	TGTGCCAGCAGCTTCGCAGTGAACACTGAAGCTTTCTTT	CASSFAVNTEAFF
TRBD1	few	TRBV5-3	TRBJ2-1	TGTGCCAGAAGCAACGGGACAGGGGATGAGCAGTTCTTC	CARSNGTGDEQFF
TRBD2	-	TRBV5-5	TRBJ2-1	TGTGCCAGCAGCCGTAGCGGGAGCTCCTACAATGAGCAGTTCTTC	CASSRSGSSYNEQFF
-	few	TRBV5-6	TRBJ1-6	TGTGCCAGCAGCTCACAGGGAATGAATTCACCCCTCCACTTT	CASSSQGMNSPLHF
TRBD2	-	TRBV25-1	TRBJ2-1	TGTGCCAGCAGTGAATATCTAGCGGGGGGGAATGAGCAGTTCTTC	CASSEYLAGGNEQFF
TRBD1	-	TRBV4-2	TRBJ2-7	TGTGCCAGCAGCCAAGGAGACAGGGGTGACTACGAGCAGTACTTC	CASSQGDRGDYEQYF
-	-	TRBV29-1	TRBJ1-3	TGCAGCGCGGAGGGGAGCTCTGGAAACACCATATATTTT	CSAEGSSGNTIYF
TRBD1	once	TRBV2	TRBJ1-4	TGTGCCAGCAGTTCACAGGGGGCAGGGGAAAAACTGTTTTTT	CASSSQGAGEKLFF
TRBD2	-	TRBV5-1	TRBJ2-3	TGCGCCAGCAGCGGCGGGGGGCCAGGCGGGGGCCCCTTAGATACGCAGTATTTT	CASSGGGPGGGPLDTQYF
-	-	TRBV7-8	TRBJ2-3	TGTGCCAGCAGTCCCTTGCGGGGGACATTTTATACGCAGTATTTT	CASSPLRGTFYTQYF
-	-	TRBV6-4	TRBJ2-7	TGTGCCAGCAGCCAGTTAAGGACAGCCACCTCCTACGAGCAGTACTTC	CASSQLRTATSYEQYF